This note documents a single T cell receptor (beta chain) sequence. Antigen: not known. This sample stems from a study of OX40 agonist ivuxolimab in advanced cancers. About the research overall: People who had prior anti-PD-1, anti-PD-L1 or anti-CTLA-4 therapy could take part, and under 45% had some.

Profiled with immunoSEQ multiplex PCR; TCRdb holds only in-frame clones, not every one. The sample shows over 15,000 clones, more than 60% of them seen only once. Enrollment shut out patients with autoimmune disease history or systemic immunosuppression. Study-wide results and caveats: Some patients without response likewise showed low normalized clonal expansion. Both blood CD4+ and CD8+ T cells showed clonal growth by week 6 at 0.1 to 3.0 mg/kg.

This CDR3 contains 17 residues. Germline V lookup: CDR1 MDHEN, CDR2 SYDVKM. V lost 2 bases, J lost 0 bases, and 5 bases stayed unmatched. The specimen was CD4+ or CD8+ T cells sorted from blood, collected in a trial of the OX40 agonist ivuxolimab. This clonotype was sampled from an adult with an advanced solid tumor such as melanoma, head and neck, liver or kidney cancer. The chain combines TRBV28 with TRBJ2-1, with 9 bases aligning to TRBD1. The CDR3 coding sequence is TGTGCCAGCAGTTTAGGGACAGGGCCCTTCTCCTACAATGAGCAGTTCTTC. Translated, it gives CASSLGTGPFSYNEQFF.